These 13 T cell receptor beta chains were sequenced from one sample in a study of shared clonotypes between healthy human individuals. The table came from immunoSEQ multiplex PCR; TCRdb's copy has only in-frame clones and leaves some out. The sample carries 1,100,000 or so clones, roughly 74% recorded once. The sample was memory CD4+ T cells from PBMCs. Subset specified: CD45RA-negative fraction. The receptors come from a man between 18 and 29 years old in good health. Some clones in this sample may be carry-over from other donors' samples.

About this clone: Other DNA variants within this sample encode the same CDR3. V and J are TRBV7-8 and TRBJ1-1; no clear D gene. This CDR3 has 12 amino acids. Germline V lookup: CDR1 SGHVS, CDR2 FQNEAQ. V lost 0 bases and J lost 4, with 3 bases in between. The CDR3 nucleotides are TGTGCCAGCAGCTTAGCTAGCACTGAAGCTTTCTTT. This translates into CASSLASTEAFF.

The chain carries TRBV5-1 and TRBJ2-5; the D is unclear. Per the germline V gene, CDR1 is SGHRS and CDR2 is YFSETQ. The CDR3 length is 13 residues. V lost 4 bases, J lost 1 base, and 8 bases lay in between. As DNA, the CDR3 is TGCGCCAGCAGCAAGGCGACCCAAGAGACCCAGTACTTC. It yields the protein CASSKATQETQYF.

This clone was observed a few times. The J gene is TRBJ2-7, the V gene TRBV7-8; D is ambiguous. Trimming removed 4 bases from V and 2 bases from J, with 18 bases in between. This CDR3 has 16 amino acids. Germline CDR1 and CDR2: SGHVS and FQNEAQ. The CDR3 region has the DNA TGTGCCAGCAGCTCAATGAATCCGGGCCTTACCTACGAGCAGTACTTC. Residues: CASSSMNPGLTYEQYF.

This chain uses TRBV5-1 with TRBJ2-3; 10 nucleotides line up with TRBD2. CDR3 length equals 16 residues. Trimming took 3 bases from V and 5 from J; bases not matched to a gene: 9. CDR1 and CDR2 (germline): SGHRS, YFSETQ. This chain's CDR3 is CASSSLAGPRGDTQYF. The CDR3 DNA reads TGCGCCAGCAGCTCACTAGCGGGGCCCAGGGGAGATACGCAGTATTTT.

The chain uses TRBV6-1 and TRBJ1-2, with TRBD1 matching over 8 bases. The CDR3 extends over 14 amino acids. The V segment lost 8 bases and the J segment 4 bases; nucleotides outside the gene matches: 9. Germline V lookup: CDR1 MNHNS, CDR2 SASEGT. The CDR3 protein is CASLSDRESYGYTF. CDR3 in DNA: TGTGCCAGCCTTTCGGACAGGGAGAGCTATGGCTACACCTTC.

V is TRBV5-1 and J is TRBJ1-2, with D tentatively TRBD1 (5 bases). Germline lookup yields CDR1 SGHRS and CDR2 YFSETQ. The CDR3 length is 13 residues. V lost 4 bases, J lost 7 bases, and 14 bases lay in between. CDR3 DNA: TGCGCCAGCAGCCTCGATGGGACCCCTGGCTACACCTTC. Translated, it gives CASSLDGTPGYTF.

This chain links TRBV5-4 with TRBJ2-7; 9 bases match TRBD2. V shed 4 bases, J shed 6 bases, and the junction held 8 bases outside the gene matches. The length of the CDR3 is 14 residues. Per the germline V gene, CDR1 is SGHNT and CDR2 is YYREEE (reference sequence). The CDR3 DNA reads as TGTGCCAGCAGCCGTAGCGGGAGAACCGTCGAGCAGTACTTC. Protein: CASSRSGRTVEQYF.

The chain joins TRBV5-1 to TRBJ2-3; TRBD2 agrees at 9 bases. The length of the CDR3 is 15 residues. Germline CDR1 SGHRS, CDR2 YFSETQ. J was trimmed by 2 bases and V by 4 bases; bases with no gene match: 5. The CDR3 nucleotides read TGCGCCAGCAGCGAGGGACTAGCTTACACAGATACGCAGTATTTT. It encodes CASSEGLAYTDTQYF.

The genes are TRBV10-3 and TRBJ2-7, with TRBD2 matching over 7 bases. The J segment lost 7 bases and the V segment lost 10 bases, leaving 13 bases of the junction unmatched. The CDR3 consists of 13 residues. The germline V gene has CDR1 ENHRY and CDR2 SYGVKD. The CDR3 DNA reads TGTGCCACTCAACCTGGGGGGGTGGGAGAGCAGTACTTC. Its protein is CATQPGGVGEQYF.

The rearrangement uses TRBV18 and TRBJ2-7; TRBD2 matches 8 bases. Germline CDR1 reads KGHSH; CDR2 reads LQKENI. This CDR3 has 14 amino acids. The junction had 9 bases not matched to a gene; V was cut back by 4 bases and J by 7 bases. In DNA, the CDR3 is TGTGCCAGCTCACTTGGGACTAGATCGGGAGAGCAGTACTTC. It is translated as CASSLGTRSGEQYF.

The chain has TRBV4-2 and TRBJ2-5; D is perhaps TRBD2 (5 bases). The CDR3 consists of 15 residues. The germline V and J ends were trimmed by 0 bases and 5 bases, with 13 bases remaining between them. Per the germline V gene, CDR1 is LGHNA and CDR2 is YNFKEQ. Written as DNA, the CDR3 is TGTGCCAGCAGCCAAGAACGGGATCCCAGGGAGACCCAGTACTTC. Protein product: CASSQERDPRETQYF.

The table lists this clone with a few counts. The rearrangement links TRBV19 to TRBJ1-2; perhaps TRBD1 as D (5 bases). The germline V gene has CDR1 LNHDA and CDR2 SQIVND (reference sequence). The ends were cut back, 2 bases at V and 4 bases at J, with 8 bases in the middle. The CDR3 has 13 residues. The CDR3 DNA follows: TGTGCCAGTAGTATAATGGGGGGCTATGGCTACACCTTC. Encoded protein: CASSIMGGYGYTF. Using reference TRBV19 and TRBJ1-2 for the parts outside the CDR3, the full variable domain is DGGITQSPKYLFRKEGQNVTLSCEQNLNHDAMYWYRQDPGQGLRLIYYSQIVNDFQKGDIAEGYSVSREKKESFPLTVTSAQKNPTAFYLCASSIMGGYGYTFGSGTRLTVV.

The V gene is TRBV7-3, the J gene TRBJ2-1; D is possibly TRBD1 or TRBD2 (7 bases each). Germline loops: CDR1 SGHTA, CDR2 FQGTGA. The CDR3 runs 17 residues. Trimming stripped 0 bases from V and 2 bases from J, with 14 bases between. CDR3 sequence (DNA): TGTGCCAGCAGCTTAACGGGGGGGACAGTCGCCTACAATGAGCAGTTCTTC. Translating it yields CASSLTGGTVAYNEQFF.